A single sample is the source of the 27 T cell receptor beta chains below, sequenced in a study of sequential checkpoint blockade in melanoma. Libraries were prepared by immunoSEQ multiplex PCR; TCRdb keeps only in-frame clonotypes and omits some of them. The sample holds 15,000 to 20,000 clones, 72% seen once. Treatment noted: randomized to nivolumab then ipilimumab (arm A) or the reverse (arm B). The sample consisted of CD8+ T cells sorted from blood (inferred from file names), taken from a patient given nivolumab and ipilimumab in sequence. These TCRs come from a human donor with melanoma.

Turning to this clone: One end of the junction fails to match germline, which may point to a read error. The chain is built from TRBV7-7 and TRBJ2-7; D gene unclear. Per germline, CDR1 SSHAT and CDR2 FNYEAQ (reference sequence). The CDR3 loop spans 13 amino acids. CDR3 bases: TGTGCTAGCAGCTTAGATCCGGAGAGAGAGCAGTACTTC. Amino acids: CASSLDPEREQYF.

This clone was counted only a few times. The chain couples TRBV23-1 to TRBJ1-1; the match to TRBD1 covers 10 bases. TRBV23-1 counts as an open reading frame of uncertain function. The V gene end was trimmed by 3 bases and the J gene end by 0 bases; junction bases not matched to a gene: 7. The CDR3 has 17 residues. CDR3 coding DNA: TGCGCCAGCAGTCACCCGCAGGGACAGGGGATGAACACTGAAGCTTTCTTT. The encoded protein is CASSHPQGQGMNTEAFF.

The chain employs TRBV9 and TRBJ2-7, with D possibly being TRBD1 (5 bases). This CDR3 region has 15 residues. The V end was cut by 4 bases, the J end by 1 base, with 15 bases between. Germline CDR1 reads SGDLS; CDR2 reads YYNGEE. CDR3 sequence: CASSPDQGGSYEQYF. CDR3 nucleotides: TGTGCCAGCAGCCCGGACCAGGGCGGATCCTACGAGCAGTACTTC.

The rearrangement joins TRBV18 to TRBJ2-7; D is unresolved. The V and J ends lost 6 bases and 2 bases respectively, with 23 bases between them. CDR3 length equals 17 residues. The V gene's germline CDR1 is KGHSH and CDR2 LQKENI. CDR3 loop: CASSPDDTLLTPYEQYF. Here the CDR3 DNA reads TGTGCCAGCTCGCCTGACGACACACTCCTGACACCCTACGAGCAGTACTTC.

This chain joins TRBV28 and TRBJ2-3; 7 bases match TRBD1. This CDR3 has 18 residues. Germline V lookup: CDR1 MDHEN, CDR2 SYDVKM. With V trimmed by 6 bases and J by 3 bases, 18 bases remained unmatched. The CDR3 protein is CASRAYDGVPTGTDTQYF. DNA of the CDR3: TGTGCCAGCAGGGCGTATGATGGGGTTCCGACAGGGACAGATACGCAGTATTTT.

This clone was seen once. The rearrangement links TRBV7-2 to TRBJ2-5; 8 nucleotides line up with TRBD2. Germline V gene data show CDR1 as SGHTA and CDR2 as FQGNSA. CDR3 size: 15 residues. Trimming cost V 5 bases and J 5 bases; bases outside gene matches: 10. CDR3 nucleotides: TGTGCCAGCAGCCCAGGCCGGCGGGAGGTCGAGACCCAGTACTTC. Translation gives CASSPGRREVETQYF.

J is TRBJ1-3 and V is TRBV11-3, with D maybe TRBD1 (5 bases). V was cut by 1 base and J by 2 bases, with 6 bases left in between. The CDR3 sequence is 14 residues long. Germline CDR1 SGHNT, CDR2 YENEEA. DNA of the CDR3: TGTGCCAGCAGCTTAGTGGGGCCTGGAAACACCATATATTTT. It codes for CASSLVGPGNTIYF.

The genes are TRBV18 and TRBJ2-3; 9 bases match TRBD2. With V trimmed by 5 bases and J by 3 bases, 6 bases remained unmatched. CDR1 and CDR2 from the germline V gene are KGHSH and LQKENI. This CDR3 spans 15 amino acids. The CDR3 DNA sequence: TGTGCCAGCTCATCCAGGGGACTAGCTACAGATACGCAGTATTTT. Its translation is CASSSRGLATDTQYF.

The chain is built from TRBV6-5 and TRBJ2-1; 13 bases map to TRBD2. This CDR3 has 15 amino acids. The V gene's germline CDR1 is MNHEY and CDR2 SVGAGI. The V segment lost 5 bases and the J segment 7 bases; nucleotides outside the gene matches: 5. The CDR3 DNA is TGTGCCAGCAGTCCCGCGACTAGCGGGGGGAATGAGCAGTTCTTC. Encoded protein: CASSPATSGGNEQFF.

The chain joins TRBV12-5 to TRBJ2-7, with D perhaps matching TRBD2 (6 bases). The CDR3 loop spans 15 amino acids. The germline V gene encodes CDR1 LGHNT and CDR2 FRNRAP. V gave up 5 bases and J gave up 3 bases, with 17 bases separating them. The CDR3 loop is CASGPTGTGRYEQYF. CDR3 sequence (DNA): TGTGCTAGTGGTCCCACCGGGACTGGGCGCTACGAGCAGTACTTC.

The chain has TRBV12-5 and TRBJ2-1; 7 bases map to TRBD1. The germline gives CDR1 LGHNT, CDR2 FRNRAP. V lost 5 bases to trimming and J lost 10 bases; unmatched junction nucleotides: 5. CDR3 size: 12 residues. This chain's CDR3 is CASGLGQEEQFF. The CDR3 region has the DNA TGTGCTAGTGGTCTAGGACAGGAAGAGCAGTTCTTC.

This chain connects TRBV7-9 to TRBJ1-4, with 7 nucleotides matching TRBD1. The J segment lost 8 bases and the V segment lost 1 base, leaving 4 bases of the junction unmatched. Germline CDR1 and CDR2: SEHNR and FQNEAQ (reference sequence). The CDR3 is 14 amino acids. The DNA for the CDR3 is TGTGCCAGCAGCTTAGTGTCGACAGGGGAAAAACTGTTTTTT. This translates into CASSLVSTGEKLFF.

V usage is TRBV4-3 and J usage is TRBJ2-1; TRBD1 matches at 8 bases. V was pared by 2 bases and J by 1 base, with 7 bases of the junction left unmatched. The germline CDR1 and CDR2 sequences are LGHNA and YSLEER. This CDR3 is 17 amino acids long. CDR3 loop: CASSQFLRQGSYNEQFF. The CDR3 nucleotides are TGCGCCAGCAGCCAATTCCTAAGACAGGGGTCCTACAATGAGCAGTTCTTC.

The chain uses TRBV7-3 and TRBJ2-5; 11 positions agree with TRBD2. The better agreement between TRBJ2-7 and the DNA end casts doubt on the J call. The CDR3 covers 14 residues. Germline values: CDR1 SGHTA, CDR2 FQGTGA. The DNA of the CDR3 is TGTGCCAGCTATGGGGGACTAGCGGCCTACGAGCAGTACTTC. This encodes CASYGGLAAYEQYF.

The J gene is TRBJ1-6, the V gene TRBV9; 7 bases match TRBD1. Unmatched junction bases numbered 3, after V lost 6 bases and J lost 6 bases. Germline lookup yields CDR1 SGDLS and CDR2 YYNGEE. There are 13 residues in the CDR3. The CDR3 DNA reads TGTGCCAGCAACGGACAGGTTAATTCACCCCTCCACTTT. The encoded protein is CASNGQVNSPLHF.

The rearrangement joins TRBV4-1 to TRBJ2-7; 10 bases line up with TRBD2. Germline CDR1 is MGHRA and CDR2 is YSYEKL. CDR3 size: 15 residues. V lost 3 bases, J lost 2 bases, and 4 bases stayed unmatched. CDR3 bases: TGCGCCAGCAGCCACCGGACTAGCGGTACCTACGAGCAGTACTTC. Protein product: CASSHRTSGTYEQYF.

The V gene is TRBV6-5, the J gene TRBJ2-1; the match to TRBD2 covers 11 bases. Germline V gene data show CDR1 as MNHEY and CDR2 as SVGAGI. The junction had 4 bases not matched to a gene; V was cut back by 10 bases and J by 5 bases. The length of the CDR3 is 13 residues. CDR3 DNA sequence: TGTGCCATCGGGGGACTAGCGGACAATGAGCAGTTCTTC. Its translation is CAIGGLADNEQFF.

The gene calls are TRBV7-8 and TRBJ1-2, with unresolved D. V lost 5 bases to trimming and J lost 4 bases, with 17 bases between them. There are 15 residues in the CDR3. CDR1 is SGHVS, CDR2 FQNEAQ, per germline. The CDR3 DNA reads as TGTGCCAGCAGCCGGGGAGAGGGCCGCTTCTATGGCTACACCTTC. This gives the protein CASSRGEGRFYGYTF.

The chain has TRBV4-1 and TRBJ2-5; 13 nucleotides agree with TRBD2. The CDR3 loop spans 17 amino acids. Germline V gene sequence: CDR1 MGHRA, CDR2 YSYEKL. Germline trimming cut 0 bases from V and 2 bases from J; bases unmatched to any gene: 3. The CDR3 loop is CASSQEETSGGQETQYF. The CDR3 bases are TGCGCCAGCAGCCAAGAAGAGACTAGCGGGGGGCAAGAGACCCAGTACTTC.

CDR3 sequence (DNA): TGTGCCACCCAGGACGGGGAGCTGTTTTTT. It specifies CATQDGELFF. The chain joins TRBV2 to TRBJ2-2; D not resolved. V was cut by 10 bases and J by 7 bases, with 7 bases left in between. Germline CDR1 SNHLY, CDR2 FYNNEI. The CDR3 contains 10 residues. Full variable domain (remainder filled in from reference TRBV2 and TRBJ2-2): EPEVTQTPSHQVTQMGQEVILRCVPISNHLYFYWYRQILGQKVEFLVSFYNNEISEKSEIFDDQFSVERPDGSNFTLKIRSTKLEDSAMYFCATQDGELFFGEGSRLTVL.

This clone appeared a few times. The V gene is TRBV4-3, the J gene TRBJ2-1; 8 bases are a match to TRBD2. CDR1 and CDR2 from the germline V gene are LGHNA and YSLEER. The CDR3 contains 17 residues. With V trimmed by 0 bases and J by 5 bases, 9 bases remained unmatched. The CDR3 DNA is TGCGCCAGCAGCCAAGATTCATCGGGACTAGGGGACAATGAGCAGTTCTTC. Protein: CASSQDSSGLGDNEQFF.

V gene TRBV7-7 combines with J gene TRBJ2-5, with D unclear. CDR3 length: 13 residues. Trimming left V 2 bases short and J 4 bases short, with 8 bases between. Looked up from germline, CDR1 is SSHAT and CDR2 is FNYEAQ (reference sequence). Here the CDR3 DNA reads TGTGCCAGCAGCTTAAACACACCAGAGACCCAGTACTTC. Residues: CASSLNTPETQYF.

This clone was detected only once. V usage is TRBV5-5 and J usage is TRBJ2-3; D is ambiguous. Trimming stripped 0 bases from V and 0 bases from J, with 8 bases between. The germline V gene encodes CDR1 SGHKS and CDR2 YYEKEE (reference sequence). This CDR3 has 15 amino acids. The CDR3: CASSLGSSSTDTQYF. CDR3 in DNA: TGTGCCAGCAGCTTGGGCAGTTCTAGCACAGATACGCAGTATTTT.

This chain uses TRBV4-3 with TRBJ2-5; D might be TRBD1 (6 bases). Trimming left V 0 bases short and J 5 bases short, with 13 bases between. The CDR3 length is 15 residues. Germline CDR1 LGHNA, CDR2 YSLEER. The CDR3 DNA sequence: TGCGCCAGCAGCCAAGATGCAGGGGCGAAGGAGACCCAGTACTTC. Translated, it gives CASSQDAGAKETQYF.

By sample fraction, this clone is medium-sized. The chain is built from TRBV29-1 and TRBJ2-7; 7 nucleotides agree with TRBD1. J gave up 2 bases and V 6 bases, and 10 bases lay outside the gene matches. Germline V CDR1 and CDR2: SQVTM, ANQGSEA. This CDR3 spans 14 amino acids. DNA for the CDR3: TGCAGCGTCGAAACCGGGACAGAGACCTACGAGCAGTACTTC. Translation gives CSVETGTETYEQYF.

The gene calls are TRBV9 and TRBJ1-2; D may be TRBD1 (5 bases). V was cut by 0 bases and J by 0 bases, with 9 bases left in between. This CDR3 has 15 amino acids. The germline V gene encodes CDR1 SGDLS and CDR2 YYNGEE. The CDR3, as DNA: TGTGCCAGCAGCGTAGAGGGGCGAACTAACTATGGCTACACCTTC. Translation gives CASSVEGRTNYGYTF.

The CDR3 here is CASSQLRGQGARTYEQYF. Written as DNA, the CDR3 is TGCGCCAGCAGCCAGCTTAGGGGACAGGGGGCGCGGACCTACGAGCAGTACTTC. The genes are TRBV4-1 and TRBJ2-7, with 12 bases that match TRBD1. J lost 2 bases, V lost 3 bases, and 11 bases had no gene match. The germline CDR1 and CDR2 sequences are MGHRA and YSYEKL. This CDR3 is built from 18 residues.